One sample yielded the 26 T cell receptor beta chains listed below, sequenced in a study of blood T cells in healthy people across ages. A second roughly 6 to 11 cycle PCR used barcoded and J-beta primers. MiXCR, run by TCRdb on the 5' RACE reads, gives a single entry per CDR3 protein. The sample has approximately 690,000 distinct CDR3 sequences, 35% to 50% seen once; the top ten hold about 30%. Sequencing used blood. The receptors derive from a man older than 75 in good health.

This chain links TRBV5-1 with TRBJ2-5, with D maybe TRBD2 (6 bases). The CDR3 contains 17 residues. V was cut by 1 base and J by 11 bases, with 27 bases left in between. Germline loops: CDR1 SGHRS, CDR2 YFSETQ. CDR3 nucleotide sequence: TGCGCCAGCAGCTTGATGGATCGGGAGAGGTCCTACAATGAGCAGTACTTC. Amino acid sequence: CASSLMDRERSYNEQYF. Together with reference TRBV5-1 and TRBJ2-5, the CDR3 gives the full variable domain: KAGVTQTPRYLIKTRGQQVTLSCSPISGHRSVSWYQQTPGQGLQFLFEYFSETQRNKGNFPGRFSGRQFSNSRSEMNVSTLELGDSALYLCASSLMDRERSYNEQYFGPGTRLLVL.

The sample holds a few counts of this clonotype. The chain recombines TRBV6-2 or TRBV6-3 with TRBJ1-6; the D is unclear. The CDR3 totals 14 residues. The germline V gene encodes CDR1 MNHEY and CDR2 SVGEGT. V dropped 0 bases and J dropped 9 bases, with 9 bases sitting between them. The CDR3 reads CASSYSLGISPLHF. The CDR3 DNA reads TGTGCCAGCAGTTACTCGCTAGGTATTTCACCCCTCCACTTT.

This clonotype has only a few counts. The gene calls are TRBV28 and TRBJ2-6; 10 bases match TRBD1. CDR1 is MDHEN, CDR2 SYDVKM, per germline. J was trimmed by 0 bases and V by 5 bases; bases with no gene match: 19. This CDR3 spans 22 amino acids. The CDR3 protein is CASSPYLDRGPSSSSGANVLTF. The CDR3 DNA sequence: TGTGCCAGCAGTCCGTATCTAGACAGGGGGCCCTCCTCTTCCTCTGGGGCCAACGTCCTGACTTTC.

This clonotype occurred a few times. The chain is built from TRBV4-1 and TRBJ2-1; TRBD2 matches 11 bases. CDR1 and CDR2 (germline): MGHRA, YSYEKL. The V segment lost 0 bases and the J segment 6 bases; nucleotides outside the gene matches: 4. The CDR3 has 16 amino acids. The CDR3 nucleotides are TGCGCCAGCAGCCAAGATACTAGCGGGAGTCCCAATGAGCAGTTCTTC. Translation gives CASSQDTSGSPNEQFF.

This clonotype came up once. V usage is TRBV6-4 and J usage is TRBJ2-1, with 7 bases fitting TRBD1. The germline CDR1 and CDR2 sequences are MRHNA and SNTAGT. CDR3 length: 14 amino acids. With 10 bases clipped from V and 4 bases from J, the junction kept 10 bases outside the gene matches. CDR3 coding DNA: TGTGCCACCGCGCCCGGGACAGAATACAATGAGCAGTTCTTC. As protein: CATAPGTEYNEQFF.

J is TRBJ2-7 and V is TRBV7-8; no reliable D call. Germline V gene lookup returns CDR1 SGHVS and CDR2 FQNEAQ. CDR3 length equals 15 residues. V shed 1 base and J shed 0 bases, with 10 bases lying between them. Written as DNA, the CDR3 is TGTGCCAGCAGCTTAGAAGTATCGCGCTCCTACGAGCAGTACTTC. Its translation: CASSLEVSRSYEQYF. Full variable domain (remainder filled in from reference TRBV7-8 and TRBJ2-7): GAGVSQSPRYKVAKRGQDVALRCDPISGHVSLFWYQQALGQGPEFLTYFQNEAQLDKSGLPSDRFFAERPEGSVSTLKIQRTQQEDSAVYLCASSLEVSRSYEQYFGPGTRLTVT.

This clonotype was counted many times. The rearrangement joins TRBV24-1 to TRBJ2-1; 7 positions match TRBD1. The end of the DNA fits TRBJ2-7 better, so the J call may be wrong. The CDR3 has 16 amino acids. Germline CDR1 KGHDR, CDR2 SFDVKD. CDR3 DNA: TGTGCCACCAGTGATTTGCGGGACAGCTCCTACAATGAGCAGTACTTC. It codes for CATSDLRDSSYNEQYF.

This sequence joins TRBV28 and TRBJ2-7, with 7 bases matching TRBD1. The CDR3 contains 14 residues. V trimming: 6 bases; J trimming: 5 bases; junction bases outside the gene matches: 10. The V gene's germline CDR1 is MDHEN and CDR2 SYDVKM. The CDR3 is CASRRGGTGHEQYF. The CDR3 DNA is TGTGCCAGCAGAAGAGGGGGCACGGGCCACGAGCAGTACTTC.

This chain connects TRBV4-1 to TRBJ1-1; 7 positions agree with TRBD1. Unmatched junction bases numbered 2, after V lost 0 bases and J lost 1 base. The germline gives CDR1 MGHRA, CDR2 YSYEKL. This CDR3 has 15 amino acids. The CDR3 region is CASSQEGQTNTEAFF. CDR3 nucleotides: TGCGCCAGCAGCCAAGAGGGACAGACGAACACTGAAGCTTTCTTT.

This chain uses TRBV7-2 with TRBJ2-1; 13 bases align to TRBD2. The CDR3 spans 16 residues. Trimming cost V 5 bases and J 8 bases; bases outside gene matches: 9. Germline V gene lookup returns CDR1 SGHTA and CDR2 FQGNSA. The CDR3: CASSQRLAGGLDEQFF. CDR3 DNA: TGTGCCAGCAGCCAGAGACTAGCGGGGGGTCTTGATGAGCAGTTCTTC.

The rearrangement uses TRBV28 and TRBJ2-2, with 7 nucleotides matching TRBD2. The CDR3 consists of 16 residues. Germline loops: CDR1 MDHEN, CDR2 SYDVKM. The J segment lost 5 bases and the V segment lost 10 bases, leaving 16 bases of the junction unmatched. The CDR3 protein is CAIWDYQNYKTGELFF. The CDR3 DNA follows: TGTGCCATCTGGGACTATCAAAATTACAAAACCGGGGAGCTGTTTTTT. The full variable domain, rest sourced from reference TRBV28 and TRBJ2-2, is DVKVTQSSRYLVKRTGEKVFLECVQDMDHENMFWYRQDPGLGLRLIYFSYDVKMKEKGDIPEGYSVSREKKERFSLILESASTNQTSMYLCAIWDYQNYKTGELFFGEGSRLTVL.

This clonotype turned up a few times. V usage is TRBV11-2 and J usage is TRBJ2-3, with 12 positions matching TRBD2. J was trimmed by 2 bases and V by 3 bases; bases with no gene match: 12. The CDR3 is 19 amino acids. Per the germline V gene, CDR1 is SGHAT and CDR2 is FQNNGV. CDR3 DNA sequence: TGTGCCAGCAGCTTTACCGTCCGACTAGCGGGGGCCCTCACAGATACGCAGTATTTT. Protein product: CASSFTVRLAGALTDTQYF.

The chain couples TRBV7-9 to TRBJ1-4; 8 bases line up with TRBD1. Germline V gene data show CDR1 as SEHNR and CDR2 as FQNEAQ (reference sequence). Losses at the gene ends were 8 bases for V and 8 bases for J; bases not matched to a gene: 4. The CDR3 spans 12 residues. The CDR3 sequence is CASQGASEKLFF. The CDR3 coding sequence is TGTGCCAGCCAGGGGGCGTCGGAAAAACTGTTTTTT.

The genes are TRBV12-3 or TRBV12-4 and TRBJ1-4; D gene uncertain. This CDR3 comprises 13 residues. V was cut by 2 bases and J by 3 bases, with 4 bases left in between. CDR3 region: CASSLRPNEKLFF. CDR3 nucleotide sequence: TGTGCCAGCAGTTTACGACCTAATGAAAAACTGTTTTTT.

Of note for this clonotype: Just one base apart from a much larger clone, this may be a read error. J is TRBJ1-1 and V is TRBV7-9, with D tentatively TRBD1 (6 bases). The germline V gene has CDR1 SEHNR and CDR2 FQNEAQ (reference sequence). The length of the CDR3 is 13 residues. This CDR3 reads CACSRTANTEAFF. DNA for the CDR3: TGTGCCTGCAGCAGGACAGCGAACACTGAAGCTTTCTTT.

The V gene is TRBV30, the J gene TRBJ2-1; 7 nucleotides line up with TRBD2. The CDR3 sequence is 14 residues long. The V and J ends lost 2 bases and 6 bases, in that order; junction bases with no gene match: 7. Germline V gene lookup returns CDR1 GTSNPN and CDR2 SVGIG (reference sequence). CDR3 region: CAWSFGLDINEQFF. In nucleotides, the CDR3 is TGTGCCTGGAGTTTCGGACTAGATATCAATGAGCAGTTCTTC. Drawing the rest from reference TRBV30 and TRBJ2-1, the complete variable domain is SQTIHQWPATLVQPVGSPLSLECTVEGTSNPNLYWYRQAAGRGLQLLFYSVGIGQISSEVPQNLSASRPQDRQFILSSKKLLLSDSGFYLCAWSFGLDINEQFFGPGTRLTVL.

In this sample, this clonotype turned up a few times. CDR3 sequence (DNA): TGCAGTGCTACGCGGGGGGGCCCCTACAATGAGCAGTTCTTC. Its translation: CSATRGGPYNEQFF. This rearrangement joins TRBV20-1 to TRBJ2-1, with 9 nucleotides matching TRBD2. The CDR3 extends over 14 amino acids. The V and J ends lost 4 bases and 2 bases, in that order; junction bases with no gene match: 3. Germline V lookup: CDR1 DFQATT, CDR2 SNEGSKA (reference sequence).

This clonotype was seen more than once but under ten times. The rearrangement links TRBV20-1 to TRBJ2-5; D might be TRBD1 or TRBD2, each matching 6 bases. V lost 8 bases and J 5 bases, leaving 15 bases between the germline ends. The CDR3 sequence is 12 residues long. The V gene's germline CDR1 is DFQATT and CDR2 SNEGSKA (reference sequence). CDR3 DNA: TGCAGTAAAGTACAGGGAGGTGAGACCCAGTACTTC. Protein: CSKVQGGETQYF.

This clonotype turned up a few times. DNA of the CDR3: TGTGCCAGCAGTGAAATGTCCATTCGGCAGTTCTTC. This encodes CASSEMSIRQFF. The chain links TRBV6-1 to TRBJ2-1; the D is unclear. The CDR3 spans 12 residues. With 2 bases removed from V and 12 bases from J, the gap between germline ends came to 11 bases. In germline, CDR1 is MNHNS, CDR2 SASEGT.

This rearrangement joins TRBV6-2 or TRBV6-3 to TRBJ2-7; D ambiguous. CDR1 and CDR2 (germline): MNHEY, SVGEGT. The CDR3 totals 13 residues. Trimming shortened V by 2 bases and J by 3 bases, and 8 bases separated the two germline ends. This chain's CDR3 is CASSYGGVYEQYF. CDR3 bases: TGTGCCAGCAGTTACGGTGGGGTCTACGAGCAGTACTTC.

In its sample, this clonotype was seen a few times. The chain uses TRBV12-3 or TRBV12-4 and TRBJ2-1; 11 nucleotides align to TRBD2. The V gene end was trimmed by 6 bases and the J gene end by 8 bases; junction bases not matched to a gene: 15. CDR3 length equals 17 residues. The CDR3 spells CASSRSGGALGLDEQFF. For the CDR3, the DNA is TGTGCCAGCAGCCGTAGCGGGGGGGCCTTGGGGCTCGATGAGCAGTTCTTC.

Concerning this clonotype: This could be a read error, since a much larger clone is one nucleotide away. The chain couples TRBV11-1 to TRBJ2-5; 10 bases line up with TRBD1. The DNA end is a closer match to TRBJ2-7, so the J assignment may be wrong. The CDR3 runs to 15 residues. The germline V gene has CDR1 SGHAT and CDR2 FQDESV (reference sequence). The CDR3 coding sequence is TGTGCCAACAGCAAAGACAGGGGGCACGCCTACGAGCAGTACTTC. Its protein is CANSKDRGHAYEQYF.

This clonotype turned up a few times. The gene calls are TRBV20-1 and TRBJ2-7; D is ambiguous. With 0 bases removed from V and 7 bases from J, the gap between germline ends came to 10 bases. This CDR3 spans 12 amino acids. Germline CDR1 reads DFQATT; CDR2 reads SNEGSKA (reference sequence). This CDR3 reads CSARDPLWEQYF. The CDR3 nucleotides are TGCAGTGCTAGAGATCCCCTATGGGAGCAGTACTTC.

This clonotype was seen a few times. The rearrangement joins TRBV20-1 to TRBJ1-1; weak D call: TRBD1 (6 bases). Trimming shortened V by 2 bases and J by 7 bases, and 17 bases separated the two germline ends. Germline values: CDR1 DFQATT, CDR2 SNEGSKA (reference sequence). This CDR3 is 14 amino acids long. The CDR3, as DNA: TGCAGTGCTAGAAGACAGGTTATAGGTGGTGAAGCTTTCTTT. Its translation: CSARRQVIGGEAFF.

The CDR3 protein is CSASLGGYTF. The CDR3 DNA follows: TGCAGTGCTAGTTTAGGCGGCTACACCTTC. This rearrangement joins TRBV20-1 to TRBJ1-2; D is ambiguous. V lost 3 bases, J lost 8 bases, and 7 bases lay in between. In germline, CDR1 is DFQATT, CDR2 SNEGSKA (reference sequence). The CDR3 totals 10 residues.

In its sample, this clonotype was seen a few times. The chain uses TRBV5-6 and TRBJ1-2; D is unresolved. Trimming left V 4 bases short and J 5 bases short, with 6 bases between. The CDR3 covers 11 residues. The germline V gene encodes CDR1 SGHDT and CDR2 YYEEEE. CDR3 loop: CASSTGYGYTF. In nucleotides, the CDR3 is TGTGCCAGCAGCACCGGATATGGCTACACCTTC. The variable domain in full, with the rest retrieved from reference TRBV5-6 and TRBJ1-2, is DAGVTQSPTHLIKTRGQQVTLRCSPKSGHDTVSWYQQALGQGPQFIFQYYEEEERQRGNFPDRFSGHQFPNYSSELNVNALLLGDSALYLCASSTGYGYTFGSGTRLTVV.